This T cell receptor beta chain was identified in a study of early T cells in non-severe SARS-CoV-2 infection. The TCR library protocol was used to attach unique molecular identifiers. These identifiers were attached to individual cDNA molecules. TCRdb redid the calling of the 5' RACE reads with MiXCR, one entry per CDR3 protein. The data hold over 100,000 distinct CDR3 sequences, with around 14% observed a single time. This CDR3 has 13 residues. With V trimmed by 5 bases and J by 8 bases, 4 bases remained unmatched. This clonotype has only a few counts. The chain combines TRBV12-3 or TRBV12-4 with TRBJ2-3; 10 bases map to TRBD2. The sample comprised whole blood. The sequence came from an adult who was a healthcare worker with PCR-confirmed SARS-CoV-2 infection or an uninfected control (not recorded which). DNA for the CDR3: TGTGCCAGCAGTGGTAGCGGGAGGAGTACGCAGTATTTT. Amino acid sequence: CASSGSGRSTQYF.